This section outlines one T cell receptor beta chain sequence together with its context. Its antigen is not identified. These data belong to a study of T cell responses to AZD1222 COVID-19 vaccine. Study-level findings and limits: Among spike-specific TCRs, nearly half reportedly target unmutated variant regions. Breadth and depth of Spike-specific TCRs rose after two AZD1222 doses.

Both about-4-week and about-12-week second-dose recipients were combined. Trimming removed 4 bases from V and 2 bases from J, with 21 bases in between. CDR3 length equals 17 residues. Germline V gene sequence: CDR1 MNHEY, CDR2 SMNVEV (reference sequence). The data were produced by immunoSEQ multiplex PCR, yet TCRdb's version contains in-frame clones alone and is incomplete. The sample records about 120,000 clones, approximately 90% being singletons. The input for sequencing was peripheral blood, taken 28 days after the second AZD1222 dose. This TCR came from an adult who received the AZD1222 COVID-19 vaccine. The chain employs TRBV27 and TRBJ2-7; D may be TRBD1 (5 bases). The CDR3 nucleotides read TGTGCCAGCAGTTCCGAGCAGGACATCCAAACCCCCTACGAGCAGTACTTC. Amino acid sequence: CASSSEQDIQTPYEQYF.